This entry lists 5 T cell receptor beta chains sequenced from one sample in a study of blood T cells in healthy people across ages. Next came a second PCR, run for about 6 to 11 cycles, which used a sample-barcoded 5' primer along with a J-beta primer mix. TCRdb itself ran the 5' RACE reads through MiXCR, one entry per CDR3 protein. The sample carries 1.8 million or so distinct CDR3 sequences, 30% to 40% recorded once. Material for sequencing was blood. These receptors originate from a human donor in good health.

DNA of the CDR3: TGCGCCAGCAGCCAAGATCACGGGTATTTTAACTATGGCTACACCTTC. This translates into CASSQDHGYFNYGYTF. The chain recombines TRBV4-3 with TRBJ1-2; D call uncertain. The CDR3 contains 16 residues. The V gene lost 0 bases and the J gene lost 1 base, with 12 bases spanning the gap. Per germline, CDR1 LGHNA and CDR2 YSLEER.

The rearrangement uses TRBV7-3 and TRBJ2-7; either TRBD1 or TRBD2 may fit D (6 bases each). This CDR3 has 18 amino acids. Germline V gene sequence: CDR1 SGHTA, CDR2 FQGTGA. V dropped 1 base and J dropped 9 bases, with 28 bases sitting between them. The CDR3 region is CASSLSGPRAGTWLRQYF. DNA of the CDR3: TGTGCCAGCAGCTTAAGTGGCCCTCGGGCGGGGACATGGTTGCGGCAGTACTTC.

The chain carries TRBV3-1 and TRBJ2-1; no reliable D call. CDR3 length: 14 amino acids. Germline values: CDR1 LGHDT, CDR2 YNNKEL (reference sequence). V was cut by 2 bases and J by 8 bases, with 13 bases left in between. CDR3 region: CASSQSKPPYEQFF. The CDR3 DNA reads as TGTGCCAGCAGCCAATCTAAGCCCCCCTATGAGCAGTTCTTC.

This chain connects TRBV6-5 to TRBJ1-2; D uncertain. Trimming pared 0 bases from V and 0 bases from J, leaving 11 bases between. CDR1 MNHEY and CDR2 SVGAGI come from the germline V gene. The length of the CDR3 is 16 residues. For the CDR3, the DNA is TGTGCCAGCAGTTACTCGTCCGAAGAAGCTAACTATGGCTACACCTTC. Protein sequence: CASSYSSEEANYGYTF.

The rearrangement joins TRBV4-3 to TRBJ2-4, with D unresolved. Germline V gene data show CDR1 as LGHNA and CDR2 as YSLEER. Trimming cost V 0 bases and J 8 bases, with 8 bases left between them. The CDR3 extends over 13 amino acids. The chain's CDR3 is CASSQDEGYIQYF. In DNA, the CDR3 is TGCGCCAGCAGCCAAGATGAAGGCTACATTCAGTACTTC.